This T cell receptor beta chain was sequenced in a study of T cell responses to AZD1222 COVID-19 vaccine. The study's findings and limits: CD4 TCRs associated with vaccination spanned spike, dominating at 160-218 and 743-854. Increased Spike-specific TCR breadth and depth were observed after two AZD1222 doses. Donors, mostly white British, included more females; clonal diversity was possibly underestimated.

As concerns this clone: Its specificity is unknown.

Clones were read by immunoSEQ multiplex PCR, and TCRdb kept only the in-frame ones, dropping some. Of 120,000 or so clones listed, roughly 90% are singletons. The sequence derives from an adult in good health. Sequencing used peripheral blood, obtained on day 0 of MenACWY control vaccination.

The CDR3 sequence is CASSRTGTSGRGYTGELFF. CDR3 coding DNA: TGCGCCAGCAGCCGGACCGGGACTAGCGGGAGAGGATACACCGGGGAGCTGTTTTTT. The rearrangement links TRBV5-1 to TRBJ2-2; TRBD2 matches at 14 bases. This CDR3 is 19 amino acids long. V shed 4 bases and J 3 bases; nucleotides not matched to a gene: 11. Germline V CDR1 and CDR2: SGHRS, YFSETQ.